The 25 T cell receptor beta chains given below trace back to one sample, sequenced in a study of T cell clonotyping in hematopoietic cell transplantation. Sequencing was performed with immunoSEQ multiplex PCR; in TCRdb, only in-frame clones are kept and a portion is missing. The sample has roughly 4,500 clones, 19% seen once. The sequences come from PBMCs, collected 180 days after allogeneic stem cell transplant. The receptors originated from a male patient in his late teens or twenties who had an allogeneic stem cell transplant, so the T cells may come from the graft donor. Some clones in this sample may be carry-over from other donors' samples.

The chain uses TRBV19 and TRBJ1-2; possible D gene TRBD1, 5 bases. The CDR3 is 15 residues long. The germline gives CDR1 LNHDA, CDR2 SQIVND (reference sequence). Trimming shortened V by 3 bases and J by 4 bases, and 15 bases separated the two germline ends. The CDR3 region is CASSIVAGPVYGYTF. The CDR3 DNA reads as TGTGCCAGTAGTATTGTAGCAGGGCCTGTCTATGGCTACACCTTC.

This clone counts as medium-sized. J is TRBJ1-5 and V is TRBV5-1; D perhaps matches TRBD1 (6 bases). The germline V gene encodes CDR1 SGHRS and CDR2 YFSETQ. The CDR3 runs to 14 residues. V was cut by 2 bases and J by 4 bases, with 10 bases left in between. CDR3 sequence (DNA): TGCGCCAGCAGCTTAGGGACACCTAATCAGCCCCAGCATTTT. Encoded protein: CASSLGTPNQPQHF.

There are a few counts of this clone. The chain combines TRBV29-1 with TRBJ1-6; D is unresolved. The V gene's germline CDR1 is SQVTM and CDR2 ANQGSEA. The CDR3 consists of 15 residues. V gave up 6 bases and J gave up 9 bases, with 21 bases separating them. Written as DNA, the CDR3 is TGCAGCGTCAAAAGAAGACCGACTCGCGGTTCACCCCTCCACTTT. This codes for CSVKRRPTRGSPLHF.

The rearrangement uses TRBV30 and TRBJ2-7; D is uncertain. V lost 2 bases to trimming and J lost 7 bases, with 9 bases between them. The CDR3 is made up of 11 amino acids. Germline CDR1 and CDR2: GTSNPN and SVGIG (reference sequence). In nucleotides, the CDR3 is TGTGCCTGGAGTAACGACTGGGAGCAGTACTTC. Encoded protein: CAWSNDWEQYF.

This clone has just a few counts. The chain is built from TRBV4-3 and TRBJ2-5, with 8 nucleotides matching TRBD2. The V gene's germline CDR1 is LGHNA and CDR2 YSLEER. This CDR3 has 13 amino acids. V lost 3 bases, J lost 7 bases, and 4 bases stayed unmatched. Here the CDR3 reads CASSQTRGGTQYF. The DNA for the CDR3 is TGCGCCAGCAGCCAGACCCGGGGGGGGACCCAGTACTTC.

This clone was counted a few times. V is TRBV30 and J is TRBJ1-1, with D possibly TRBD1 on 6 matching bases. V was shortened by 3 bases and J by 6 bases, with 14 bases between the two germline ends. There are 13 residues in the CDR3. Germline loops: CDR1 GTSNPN, CDR2 SVGIG (reference sequence). The CDR3 sequence: CAWRHTGRAEAFF. CDR3 coding DNA: TGTGCCTGGAGGCATACAGGGAGGGCTGAAGCTTTCTTT. Full variable domain (missing parts from reference TRBV30 and TRBJ1-1): SQTIHQWPATLVQPVGSPLSLECTVEGTSNPNLYWYRQAAGRGLQLLFYSVGIGQISSEVPQNLSASRPQDRQFILSSKKLLLSDSGFYLCAWRHTGRAEAFFGQGTRLTVV.

The chain has TRBV25-1 and TRBJ2-5; D perhaps matches TRBD1 (5 bases). The length of the CDR3 is 14 residues. Trimming took 1 base from V and 2 from J, leaving 8 bases between them. Germline CDR1 is MGHDK and CDR2 is SYGVNS. DNA for the CDR3: TGTGCCAGCAGTGAATGGCAGGGTCAAGAGACCCAGTACTTC. As protein: CASSEWQGQETQYF.

This clone occurred a few times. The genes are TRBV29-1 and TRBJ2-1; 11 positions match TRBD2. V gave up 6 bases and J gave up 6 bases; unmatched junction bases: 10. CDR3 length: 15 amino acids. Germline CDR1 is SQVTM and CDR2 is ANQGSEA. The CDR3 spells CSVDREGLAGNEQFF. In DNA, the CDR3 is TGCAGCGTCGACCGCGAAGGACTAGCGGGCAATGAGCAGTTCTTC.

This clone occurred a few times. The chain links TRBV4-1 to TRBJ2-7; 9 bases are a match to TRBD2. CDR1 is MGHRA and CDR2 is YSYEKL in the germline V gene. This CDR3 is 14 amino acids long. J lost 3 bases, V lost 4 bases, and 4 bases had no gene match. CDR3 sequence (DNA): TGCGCCAGCAGCCTGGGACTAGCCGGCTACGAGCAGTACTTC. Its translation is CASSLGLAGYEQYF.

There are a few counts of this clone. The V call is TRBV29-1, the J call TRBJ1-1; D call uncertain. This CDR3 is built from 11 residues. CDR1 and CDR2 from the germline V gene are SQVTM and ANQGSEA. Trimming pared 7 bases from V and 1 base from J, leaving 7 bases between. The CDR3 protein is CSGTENTEAFF. CDR3 in DNA: TGCAGCGGAACAGAGAACACTGAAGCTTTCTTT.

This clone has more than one count but fewer than ten. The chain carries TRBV28 and TRBJ2-7; 9 nucleotides line up with TRBD1. J lost 2 bases, V lost 6 bases, and 8 bases had no gene match. Germline lookup yields CDR1 MDHEN and CDR2 SYDVKM. The CDR3 contains 15 residues. Written as DNA, the CDR3 is TGTGCCAGCAGCGGACACGGGACAGGGACCTACGAGCAGTACTTC. It yields the protein CASSGHGTGTYEQYF.

The chain links TRBV14 to TRBJ1-1; D is possibly TRBD1 (5 bases). The CDR3 contains 15 residues. Trimming took 4 bases from V and 0 from J, leaving 12 bases between them. CDR1 is SGHDN and CDR2 is FVKESK in the germline V gene. The DNA of the CDR3 is TGTGCCAGCAGCCTCATGGGGCAGATGAACACTGAAGCTTTCTTT. Amino acid sequence: CASSLMGQMNTEAFF. The full variable domain, in which reference TRBV14 and TRBJ1-1 provide the parts outside the CDR3, is EAGVTQFPSHSVIEKGQTVTLRCDPISGHDNLYWYRRVMGKEIKFLLHFVKESKQDESGMPNNRFLAERTGGTYSTLKVQPAELEDSGVYFCASSLMGQMNTEAFFGQGTRLTVV.

This clone was seen a few times. A junction end diverges from the germline sequence, so it may reflect a read error. The gene calls are TRBV4-2 and TRBJ2-6, with TRBD1 as a possible D gene (5 bases). Germline lookup yields CDR1 LGHNA and CDR2 YNFKEQ. The CDR3 totals 16 residues. CDR3 residues: CASSQDTSSGANVLTF. CDR3 sequence (DNA): TGTGCCAGCAGCCAAGACACGTCCTCTGGGGCCAACGTCCTGACCTTC.

The rearrangement joins TRBV30 to TRBJ2-6; D gene unclear. The germline gives CDR1 GTSNPN, CDR2 SVGIG (reference sequence). V was clipped by 0 bases and J by 2 bases, with 2 bases between them. CDR3 length equals 13 residues. The CDR3 region is CAWSVTGANVLTF. CDR3 DNA: TGTGCCTGGAGTGTAACTGGGGCCAACGTCCTGACTTTC.

This chain joins TRBV30 and TRBJ1-6; 7 bases match TRBD1. V was pared by 5 bases and J by 4 bases, with 5 bases of the junction left unmatched. In germline, CDR1 is GTSNPN, CDR2 SVGIG (reference sequence). This CDR3 has 14 amino acids. The CDR3 reads CAWDRAIYNSPLHF. The CDR3 DNA reads as TGTGCCTGGGACAGGGCAATTTATAATTCACCCCTCCACTTT.

The chain couples TRBV30 to TRBJ1-2; perhaps TRBD1 as D (6 bases). This CDR3 is 13 amino acids long. Germline CDR1 and CDR2: GTSNPN and SVGIG (reference sequence). The germline V and J ends were trimmed by 5 bases and 7 bases, with 17 bases remaining between them. The CDR3 nucleotides read TGTGCCTGGTCAACACAGGGAGGTGTTGGCTACACCTTC. Encoded protein: CAWSTQGGVGYTF.

The J gene is TRBJ1-2, the V gene TRBV19, with D possibly being TRBD1 (5 bases). CDR3 length: 10 residues. Germline V gives CDR1 LNHDA, CDR2 SQIVND (reference sequence). Trimming stripped 9 bases from V and 5 bases from J, with 7 bases between. The CDR3 bases are TGTGCCAGCGAGGGGTATGGCTACACCTTC. It translates to CASEGYGYTF.

This clone showed up just a few times. The V call is TRBV30, the J call TRBJ2-7, with a tentative D call TRBD2 (6 bases). Germline-derived CDR1 and CDR2 are GTSNPN and SVGIG (reference sequence). V dropped 1 base and J dropped 4 bases, with 14 bases sitting between them. CDR3 size: 14 residues. In DNA, the CDR3 is TGTGCCTGGAGTGGGGACTGGGGGTCATACGAGCAGTACTTC. It codes for CAWSGDWGSYEQYF.

This chain connects TRBV5-4 to TRBJ2-7; D might be TRBD1 or TRBD2, each matching 5 bases. The CDR3 runs to 13 residues. Germline values: CDR1 SGHNT, CDR2 YYREEE (reference sequence). With 5 bases removed from V and 0 bases from J, the gap between germline ends came to 9 bases. In nucleotides, the CDR3 is TGTGCCAGCAGTTGGGACGGCTCCTACGAGCAGTACTTC. Its protein product is CASSWDGSYEQYF.

V usage is TRBV30 and J usage is TRBJ1-6, with a possible D match to TRBD1 (5 bases). CDR1 is GTSNPN and CDR2 is SVGIG in the germline V gene (reference sequence). The length of the CDR3 is 12 residues. V gave up 4 bases and J gave up 5 bases, with 6 bases separating them. CDR3 coding DNA: TGTGCCTGGATACAGGATAATTCACCCCTCCACTTT. Residues: CAWIQDNSPLHF.

The rearrangement uses TRBV29-1 and TRBJ2-7; D uncertain. The germline V gene has CDR1 SQVTM and CDR2 ANQGSEA. The CDR3 is 12 amino acids. V was clipped by 3 bases and J by 2 bases, with 8 bases between them. CDR3 sequence reads: CSVESPTYEQYF. Here the CDR3 DNA reads TGCAGCGTTGAGTCACCCACCTACGAGCAGTACTTC.

This clone is classed as medium-sized. The CDR3 loop reads CASSQVGGNYGYTF. CDR3 coding DNA: TGTGCCAGCAGCCAAGTGGGGGGTAACTATGGCTACACCTTC. V and J are TRBV14 and TRBJ1-2; tentatively, D is TRBD1 (5 bases). The CDR3 is made up of 14 amino acids. Germline CDR1 is SGHDN and CDR2 is FVKESK. V lost 1 base and J 1 base, leaving 7 bases between the germline ends.

By sample share, this clone is large. The V and J genes are TRBV13 and TRBJ2-3; TRBD2 matches at 12 bases. With 4 bases clipped from V and 2 bases from J, the junction kept 4 bases outside the gene matches. The V gene's germline CDR1 is PRHDT and CDR2 FYEKMQ (reference sequence). CDR3 length equals 16 residues. The DNA of the CDR3 is TGTGCCAGCAGCTCGTCTAGCGGGGGGGCCACAGATACGCAGTATTTT. Amino acid sequence: CASSSSSGGATDTQYF.

The rearrangement joins TRBV30 to TRBJ2-2; the match to TRBD2 covers 7 bases. The CDR3 is 16 amino acids. J gave up 0 bases and V 4 bases, and 8 bases lay outside the gene matches. Germline V gene lookup returns CDR1 GTSNPN and CDR2 SVGIG (reference sequence). Here the CDR3 reads CAWNLPGLTNTGELFF. CDR3 nucleotides: TGTGCCTGGAACCTACCGGGACTAACGAACACCGGGGAGCTGTTTTTT.

This clone has a handful of counts. This sequence joins TRBV6-5 and TRBJ1-4, with D unresolved. Germline V gene data show CDR1 as MNHEY and CDR2 as SVGAGI. The germline V and J ends were trimmed by 0 bases and 8 bases, with 10 bases remaining between them. This CDR3 has 14 residues. The CDR3 here is CASSYSGADEKLFF. DNA for the CDR3: TGTGCCAGCAGTTACTCGGGAGCGGACGAAAAACTGTTTTTT.